This TCR beta chain was captured in a study of CD8 T cells in Susac syndrome. On the study more broadly: Blood was drawn from patients with Susac syndrome. At that point, they were therapy-naive, on corticosteroids, or on intravenous immunoglobulin alone. Study conclusions and caveats: In its TCR sequencing and HLA analysis, the study acknowledged that the number of individuals was relatively small.

V lost 3 bases, J lost 0 bases, and 7 bases stayed unmatched. This CDR3 is built from 16 residues. Germline values: CDR1 MGHDK, CDR2 SYGVNS. RNA totalling about 0.45 to 1 ug underwent reverse transcription with random hexamers. Via MiXCR, TCRdb re-called the immunoSEQ multiplex PCR reads, giving one row per CDR3 protein. Of about 75,000 distinct CDR3 sequences in the sample, 94% were seen once. With regard to this clonotype: Antigen unknown.

The genes are TRBV25-1 and TRBJ2-7; 8 nucleotides align to TRBD2. Sequences were obtained from CD8+ T cells from PBMCs. The receptor was isolated from a human donor with Susac syndrome. DNA for the CDR3: TGTGCCAGCAGTGATCGAAGCGGGGGCTTCTCCTACGAGCAGTACTTC. This codes for CASSDRSGGFSYEQYF.